Sequencing of this T cell receptor beta chain was carried out in a study of T cells in Graves' hyperthyroidism and ophthalmopathy. Study context: Before any treatment, at initial diagnosis, peripheral blood was collected. Study observations and caveats: The authors' 13 V-J model separated ophthalmopathy from stable hyperthyroidism.

The CDR3 regions of TCR beta were amplified from RNA transcripts. The TCR CDR3 was amplified in a first-round RT-PCR using the HTBI primer set. TCRdb passed the multiplex PCR reads through MiXCR, listing each CDR3 protein once. The data hold some 490,000 distinct CDR3 sequences, with about 22% observed a single time. Disease duration was under 3 months in the ophthalmopathy patients, who also had a Clinical Activity Score of at least 3 and a NOSPECS grade of at least 4. Uncontrolled infection, other autoimmune disease, pregnancy and lactation each barred patients from inclusion. The sample holds many counts of this clonotype. What it binds is unknown. V was clipped by 6 bases and J by 5 bases; unmatched bases: 13. Germline-derived CDR1 and CDR2 are MDHEN and SYDVKM. The CDR3 spans 15 residues.

Input material: blood. The chain has TRBV28 and TRBJ2-7; 7 nucleotides align to TRBD1. This TCR was sampled from a woman in her seventies with Graves' ophthalmopathy. The CDR3 loop is CASRKDTGEGDEQYF. CDR3 bases: TGTGCCAGCAGGAAGGATACAGGGGAAGGGGACGAGCAGTACTTC.